The clone carrying this TCR beta chain was detected ten times or more. Antigen specificity is unknown. This CDR3 is built from 20 residues. V dropped 2 bases and J dropped 2; count of bases not matched to a gene: 13. Germline-derived CDR1 and CDR2 are ENHRY and SYGVKD. A Clinical Activity Score of at least 3, a NOSPECS grade of at least 4 and a duration under 3 months were recorded in the ophthalmopathy patients. Extraction of PBMCs used roughly 9.6 ml of fresh peripheral blood. The sample originates from a study of T cells in Graves' hyperthyroidism and ophthalmopathy. Whole-study findings and limits: The blood repertoire included most of the expanded thyroid clonotypes above 0.001. With a median lead of approximately 6 months before onset, the model predicted ophthalmopathy.

Amplified TCR beta CDR3 regions came from RNA transcripts. RT-PCR in the first round (using the HTBI primer set) targeted the TCR CDR3. One entry per CDR3 protein, called by TCRdb with MiXCR from the multiplex PCR reads. The repertoire holds about 480,000 distinct CDR3 sequences, with approximately 23% as singletons. The clonotype originates from a woman between 65 and 79 years old with Graves' ophthalmopathy. The V call is TRBV10-3, the J call TRBJ2-3, with 13 bases lining up with TRBD2. Sequencing was performed on blood. The CDR3 reads CAISEPVTSGRAGSTDTQYF. The CDR3 nucleotides are TGTGCCATCAGTGAGCCCGTTACTAGCGGGAGGGCCGGATCCACAGATACGCAGTATTTT.